A single sample is the source of the 7 T cell receptor beta chains below, sequenced in a study of human T cells and chemical hapten exposure. Each CDR3 protein is one row after TCRdb ran MiXCR on the RACE reads. The sample has approximately 80,000 distinct CDR3 sequences; about 7.5% are singletons. The time point denotes: patch test 1, 2 weeks after DPC sensitization. Sample treatment: therapeutic diphenylcyclopropenone sensitization with weekly scalp DPC. Specimen: whole blood, collected in connection with sensitization to the hapten diphenylcyclopropenone (DPC). The receptors were sampled from a woman aged 25 to 39 with alopecia areata. Some clones in this sample may be carry-over from other donors' samples.

This clonotype showed up many times. V is TRBV20-1 and J is TRBJ1-6, with D possibly matching TRBD1 (6 bases). Germline lookup yields CDR1 DFQATT and CDR2 SNEGSKA (reference sequence). V was shortened by 6 bases and J by 12 bases, with 15 bases between the two germline ends. The CDR3 consists of 12 residues. CDR3 DNA sequence: TGCAGTGCCGAGGGGGGGCAGGAACCCCTCCACTTT. Its protein product is CSAEGGQEPLHF.

This clonotype was counted ten times or more. The rearrangement links TRBV5-7 to TRBJ2-5, with D unclear. TRBV5-7 is an ORF for which the function is uncertain. The CDR3 extends over 13 amino acids. Trimming removed 7 bases from V and 5 bases from J, with 15 bases in between. CDR3 in amino acids: CASPLNSYETQYF. The CDR3 nucleotides are TGTGCCAGCCCCCTGAACTCGTATGAGACCCAGTACTTC.

V usage is TRBV14 and J usage is TRBJ1-5; D might be TRBD1 (5 bases). This CDR3 is 14 amino acids long. CDR1 is SGHDN, CDR2 FVKESK, per germline. V lost 1 base to trimming and J lost 4 bases, with 8 bases between them. CDR3 loop: CASSQAGWNQPQHF. CDR3 bases: TGTGCCAGCAGCCAAGCAGGGTGGAATCAGCCCCAGCATTTT.

This clonotype was picked up a small number of times. V usage is TRBV12-5 and J usage is TRBJ1-2, with D possibly TRBD1 on 5 matching bases. CDR3 length: 19 amino acids. V was cut by 0 bases and J by 2 bases, with 22 bases left in between. Germline loops: CDR1 LGHNT, CDR2 FRNRAP. The CDR3 DNA reads as TGTGCTAGTGGTTTGGTACCCCCCGACTGGGGCATACGAAACTATGGCTACACCTTC. Its protein is CASGLVPPDWGIRNYGYTF.

This clonotype was counted many times. The chain links TRBV2 to TRBJ1-2; D remains unclear. The CDR3 is 14 amino acids. Germline assignment: CDR1 SNHLY and CDR2 FYNNEI. Between the trimmed V and J ends, which lost 4 bases and 4 bases, there was a span of 13 bases. CDR3 region: CASSVLSPLYGYTF. CDR3 DNA: TGTGCCAGCAGTGTACTCTCACCCCTCTATGGCTACACCTTC.

This clonotype has ten or more counts. This chain joins TRBV9 and TRBJ2-3, with TRBD2 identical over 12 bases. There are 15 residues in the CDR3. The V segment lost 3 bases and the J segment 4 bases; nucleotides outside the gene matches: 3. Germline V lookup: CDR1 SGDLS, CDR2 YYNGEE. The CDR3, as DNA: TGTGCCAGCAGCGAGACTAGCGGGGGTCCAGATACGCAGTATTTT. Translating it yields CASSETSGGPDTQYF.

This chain uses TRBV30 with TRBJ2-6; the D gene is possibly TRBD1 (6 bases). The CDR3 consists of 17 residues. In germline, CDR1 is GTSNPN, CDR2 SVGIG (reference sequence). V lost 0 bases and J lost 0, with 12 bases in between. CDR3 DNA: TGTGCCTGGAGTGTAACAGGGTCCCTCTCTGGGGCCAACGTCCTGACTTTC. Its protein is CAWSVTGSLSGANVLTF. The full variable domain, in which reference TRBV30 and TRBJ2-6 provide the parts outside the CDR3, is SQTIHQWPATLVQPVGSPLSLECTVEGTSNPNLYWYRQAAGRGLQLLFYSVGIGQISSEVPQNLSASRPQDRQFILSSKKLLLSDSGFYLCAWSVTGSLSGANVLTFGAGSRLTVL.